A selection of T cell receptor beta chains follows, all from one sample in a study of T cell responses to AZD1222 COVID-19 vaccine. Generated by immunoSEQ multiplex PCR, the TCRdb table keeps only in-frame clones and is missing some. The data show fewer than 180,000 clones, 90% seen once. The sequenced sample was peripheral blood, obtained 28 days after the second AZD1222 dose. These receptors originate from an adult who received the AZD1222 COVID-19 vaccine. Both conserved end residues are trimmed from each CDR3.

J gene | V gene | CDR3 protein
TRBJ2-7 | TRBV28 | ASSSPGTKDYEQY
TRBJ2-7 | TRBV15 | ATSSGPLYEQY
TRBJ1-2 | TRBV28 | ASSLDSDTNYGYT
TRBJ2-7 | TRBV6-1 | ASSEATDTGYEQY
TRBJ1-2 | TRBV27 | ASSTGGKGYT
TRBJ1-5 | TRBV28 | ASSPGQINQPQH
TRBJ2-3 | TRBV19 | ASNPGQGISTDTQY
TRBJ1-1 | TRBV4-2 | ASSAQDRPNTEAF
TRBJ1-1 | TRBV7-9 | ASSFVLYEAF
TRBJ2-5 | TRBV11-2 | ASSRSSGGQETQY
TRBJ1-5 | TRBV7-2 | ASSLAHSGVSQPQH
TRBJ2-2 | TRBV11-2 | ASSLTSGSTGELF
TRBJ1-2 | TRBV14 | ASSQQGAYGYT
TRBJ2-3 | TRBV5-1 | ASSLATGAGDTQY
TRBJ2-7 | TRBV12-5 | ASGLVAGRGSYEQY
TRBJ2-1 | TRBV1 | TSSPRTHNEQF
TRBJ1-1 | TRBV14 | ASSQEGGQGIDTEAF
TRBJ2-7 | TRBV7-2 | ASSLVPSGRLSYEQY
TRBJ1-5 | TRBV3-1/TRBV3-2 | ASSQRGTYNQPQH
TRBJ1-1 | TRBV7-9 | ASSGTRGLSANTEAF
TRBJ1-6 | TRBV27 | ASRKVRDNSPLH
TRBJ2-1 | TRBV24-1 | AIGIGGYNEQF
TRBJ1-6 | TRBV10-3 | AISAGSNSPLH
TRBJ1-5 | TRBV15 | ATSRESRDRDQPQH
TRBJ1-4 | TRBV7-8 | ASSLASSGALGEKLF
TRBJ2-7 | TRBV5-1 | ASSFGGGPNEQY
TRBJ1-2 | TRBV29-1 | SVGDFVGYT
TRBJ2-2 | TRBV4-2 | ASSPNAKRRNTGELF
TRBJ2-7 | TRBV7-7 | ASSQGAAGNYEQY
TRBJ2-7 | TRBV4-1 | ASSPFEGPGGHEQY
TRBJ2-3 | TRBV7-9 | ASSLVAGARTDTQY
TRBJ2-7 | TRBV13 | ASSFVSGNYEQY
TRBJ1-1 | TRBV13 | ASSLYSDTEAF
TRBJ1-1 | TRBV2 | ASSEFWGTEAF
TRBJ1-1 | TRBV30 | AWRVHRDTEAF
TRBJ2-4 | TRBV10-3 | AISADKGKNIQY
TRBJ1-2 | TRBV19 | ASTGHRDSAGANYGYT
TRBJ2-1 | TRBV5-1 | ASSLTGGRALNEQF
TRBJ2-3 | TRBV14 | ASSQPRLAGGDTQY
TRBJ1-1 | TRBV30 | ARRGFGGQNTEAF
TRBJ2-1 | TRBV6-5 | ASGAGSYNEQF
TRBJ2-7 | TRBV11-2 | ASSLGIDYEQY
TRBJ1-6 | TRBV4-1 | ASSPQAYNSPLH
TRBJ1-5 | TRBV6-1 | ASSEGRVNQPQH
TRBJ2-2 | TRBV5-5 | ASSFGTGELF
TRBJ2-3 | TRBV5-1 | ASSPTSVSTDTQY
TRBJ2-2 | TRBV7-9 | ASSLVNRNTGELF
TRBJ2-7 | TRBV30 | AWSAGNVYEQY
TRBJ1-1 | TRBV2 | ASRYRERDTEAF
TRBJ1-6 | TRBV19 | ASSAMTAEDLH
TRBJ2-1 | TRBV7-9 | ASSSGQGALDEQF
TRBJ2-7 | TRBV19 | ASSMRRTSYEQY
TRBJ1-1 | TRBV9 | ASSARGGIKEAF